This T cell receptor (beta chain) derives from a study of T cell responses to AZD1222 COVID-19 vaccine. Whole-study context: Timing groups of about 4 and about 12 weeks for second doses were pooled.

Sequencing was performed with immunoSEQ multiplex PCR; in TCRdb, only in-frame clones are kept and a portion is missing. This sample carries some 100,000 clones, about nine tenths of them seen once, and the ten largest clones take roughly 20%. Findings of the study overall: The sample set comprised mostly white British donors with more females, and clonal diversity was possibly underestimated. Compared with day 0, the breadth and depth of the Spike-specific TCR repertoire rose significantly after two doses of AZD1222. The study found vaccine-associated CD4 TCRs spanning spike, dominant at 160-218 and 743-854.

About this clone: What it binds is not known.

Germline values: CDR1 SGHNT, CDR2 YYREEE (reference sequence). The ends were cut back, 7 bases at V and 2 bases at J, with 15 bases in the middle. The CDR3 consists of 14 residues. The sample in question was peripheral blood, obtained on day 0 of AZD1222 vaccination. This TCR was sampled from an adult in good health. J is TRBJ1-1 and V is TRBV5-4; D may be TRBD1 (5 bases). CDR3 nucleotide sequence: TGTGCCAGCGCGGGACCCGGGGCCAACACTGAAGCTTTCTTT. Protein: CASAGPGANTEAFF.